A selection of T cell receptor beta chains follows, all from one sample in a study of neoadjuvant anti-PD-1 for oral cavity cancer. The data were produced by immunoSEQ multiplex PCR, yet TCRdb's version contains in-frame clones alone and is incomplete. This sample has around 7,800 clones, with about two thirds found just once. The sample was PBMCs, taken after nivolumab (anti-PD-1) treatment. The receptors stem from a person between 40 and 79 years old with oral cavity squamous cell carcinoma. The CDR3 runs from the conserved cysteine through the conserved F or W. D genes are given only for firm matches. Expanded clones are given a class, and other clones once, few, many or no size at all.

clone size	V gene	J gene	D gene	CDR3 protein	CDR3 DNA
.	TRBV10-3	TRBJ2-7	TRBD2	CAISESYNSGHYEQYF	TGTGCCATCAGTGAATCTTATAATAGCGGGCACTACGAGCAGTACTTC
.	TRBV14	TRBJ1-2	TRBD1	CASSQQTGGIGYGYTF	TGTGCCAGCAGCCAACAGACAGGGGGAATAGGCTATGGCTACACCTTC
.	TRBV10-3	TRBJ2-5	TRBD1	CAISAEQGGETQYF	TGTGCCATCAGTGCAGAACAGGGGGGAGAGACCCAGTACTTC
.	TRBV4-2	TRBJ1-3	.	CASSQVPRDYTENTIYF	TGTGCCAGCAGCCAAGTCCCCCGGGACTATACCGAAAACACCATATATTTT
.	TRBV4-3	TRBJ2-3	TRBD1	CASSQDRDRGRRDTQYF	TGCGCCAGCAGCCAAGACCGAGACAGGGGGCGTAGGGATACGCAGTATTTT
.	TRBV5-1	TRBJ2-5	.	CASRKDAGTAGETQYF	TGCGCCAGCAGGAAAGACGCCGGGACGGCGGGAGAGACCCAGTACTTC
.	TRBV5-1	TRBJ2-3	TRBD1	CASSLEQGEVDTQYF	TGCGCCAGCAGCTTGGAACAGGGGGAGGTGGATACGCAGTATTTT
.	TRBV28	TRBJ1-1	.	CASSLRSRKQNTEAFF	TGTGCCAGCAGTTTACGATCACGCAAGCAGAACACTGAAGCTTTCTTT
once	TRBV5-4	TRBJ2-3	TRBD2	CASSFLAGATGSTDTQYF	TGTGCCAGCAGCTTCCTAGCGGGGGCCACGGGGAGCACAGATACGCAGTATTTT
.	TRBV2	TRBJ2-3	TRBD2	CASSAGTSYDTQYF	TGTGCCAGCAGTGCCGGGACTAGCTACGATACGCAGTATTTT
.	TRBV11-2	TRBJ2-3	TRBD1	CASSLRGQATSTDTQYF	TGTGCCAGCAGCTTACGGGGACAGGCAACTAGCACAGATACGCAGTATTTT
few	TRBV4-1	TRBJ2-2	.	CASSPDRLGELFF	TGCGCCAGCAGCCCAGACAGACTCGGGGAGCTGTTTTTT
.	TRBV7-8	TRBJ2-1	TRBD2	CASSITGLAGNYNEQFF	TGTGCCAGCAGCATAACGGGGCTAGCGGGGAACTACAATGAGCAGTTCTTC
few	TRBV4-1	TRBJ1-4	.	CASTLYATNEKLFF	TGCGCCAGCACCTTGTATGCAACTAATGAAAAACTGTTTTTT
.	TRBV27	TRBJ2-5	.	CASSLAGGQETQYF	TGTGCCAGCAGTTTGGCTGGGGGCCAAGAGACCCAGTACTTC
.	TRBV6-6	TRBJ1-4	.	CASSYGSGANEKLFF	TGTGCCAGCAGTTACGGTTCCGGAGCTAATGAAAAACTGTTTTTT
.	TRBV2	TRBJ1-6	.	CATLDITGINSPLHF	TGTGCCACCCTCGATATTACAGGGATCAATTCACCCCTCCACTTT
.	TRBV2	TRBJ2-3	TRBD2	CASSGSSGGDTQYF	TGTGCCAGCAGTGGATCTAGCGGGGGAGATACGCAGTATTTT
few	TRBV13	TRBJ1-2	.	CASSLGIGNGYTF	TGTGCCAGCAGCTTAGGTATAGGGAATGGCTACACCTTC
.	TRBV10-3	TRBJ2-1	TRBD1	CAIRDRGYNEQFF	TGTGCCATCAGGGACAGGGGGTACAATGAGCAGTTCTTC
.	TRBV7-2	TRBJ2-1	.	CASSFVTSKVEQFF	TGTGCCAGCAGCTTTGTGACTAGTAAGGTTGAGCAGTTCTTC
once	TRBV5-1	TRBJ2-5	.	CASSLSGSRGGETQYF	TGCGCCAGCAGCTTGTCGGGCAGCCGAGGGGGAGAGACCCAGTACTTC
.	TRBV27	TRBJ1-1	TRBD1	CASSLYGDRSFLNTEAFF	TGTGCCAGCAGTTTATATGGGGACAGATCCTTCTTGAACACTGAAGCTTTCTTT
.	TRBV19	TRBJ1-1	TRBD1	CASILRTGGDTEAFF	TGTGCCAGCATCCTCCGGACAGGGGGGGACACTGAAGCTTTCTTT
.	TRBV19	TRBJ1-1	.	CASSLYLVAPDTEAFF	TGTGCCAGTAGTCTCTACCTAGTAGCCCCCGACACTGAAGCTTTCTTT
.	TRBV19	TRBJ2-3	TRBD2	CASSIAASGSTDTQYF	TGTGCCAGTAGTATAGCTGCTAGCGGGAGCACAGATACGCAGTATTTT
.	TRBV6-5	TRBJ1-5	TRBD1	CASGGGQGNQPQHF	TGTGCCAGTGGTGGAGGACAGGGGAATCAGCCCCAGCATTTT
few	TRBV4-3	TRBJ2-2	.	CASSQGGPIGELFF	TGCGCCAGCAGCCAAGGGGGGCCTATCGGGGAGCTGTTTTTT
.	TRBV25-1	TRBJ2-6	.	CATTDSLSGANVLTF	TGTGCCACTACGGACAGCCTCTCTGGGGCCAACGTCCTGACTTTC
.	TRBV9	TRBJ2-3	TRBD2	CASSVADSGGANTQYF	TGTGCCAGCAGCGTAGCTGATAGCGGGGGGGCGAATACGCAGTATTTT
.	TRBV10-3	TRBJ1-6	TRBD1	CAISETGAGGSGSPLHF	TGTGCCATCAGTGAGACGGGGGCAGGGGGATCTGGATCACCCCTCCACTTT
.	TRBV6-1	TRBJ2-2	.	CASSGTGIGELFF	TGTGCCAGCAGTGGTACAGGGATCGGGGAGCTGTTTTTT
few	TRBV7-9	TRBJ2-1	TRBD2	CASSLESVRGVTYNEQFF	TGTGCCAGCAGCTTAGAGTCGGTGCGGGGGGTCACCTACAATGAGCAGTTCTTC
.	TRBV10-3	TRBJ2-3	.	CAIRTFGVGSQGTDTQYF	TGTGCCATCAGAACGTTTGGGGTGGGGTCCCAGGGGACAGATACGCAGTATTTT
.	TRBV6-6	TRBJ1-4	TRBD1	CASMGQGIRKLFF	TGTGCCAGCATGGGACAGGGAATCCGAAAACTGTTTTTT
.	TRBV9	TRBJ1-4	TRBD1	CASSPGQGTTNEKLFF	TGTGCCAGCTCTCCCGGACAGGGAACAACTAATGAAAAACTGTTTTTT
.	TRBV6-6	TRBJ1-6	.	CASSSPAGVDSPLHF	TGTGCCAGCAGTTCCCCCGCAGGAGTCGATTCACCCCTCCACTTT
.	TRBV11-2	TRBJ1-4	TRBD1	CASSHRGGADEKLFF	TGTGCCAGCAGCCACAGGGGCGGGGCGGATGAAAAACTGTTTTTT
.	TRBV28	TRBJ1-2	TRBD1	CASSFRRGHGYTF	TGTGCCAGCAGTTTCAGGAGGGGGCATGGCTACACCTTC
.	TRBV7-8	TRBJ1-1	TRBD1	CASSDRGAGGPNTEAFF	TGTGCCAGCAGCGACCGAGGGGCAGGGGGCCCTAACACTGAAGCTTTCTTT
.	TRBV6-1	TRBJ2-2	.	CASSPRVANTGELFF	TGTGCCAGCAGCCCCAGGGTCGCGAACACCGGGGAGCTGTTTTTT
.	TRBV4-2	TRBJ1-1	.	CASSPTGWGRNTEAFF	TGTGCCAGCAGCCCGACAGGATGGGGGAGAAACACTGAAGCTTTCTTT
.	TRBV29-1	TRBJ1-2	.	CSVVGRPSISYGYTF	TGCAGCGTTGTTGGTAGGCCATCTATTAGCTATGGCTACACCTTC
.	TRBV5-4	TRBJ2-1	TRBD2	CASRYSLGGTVDRNEQFF	TGTGCCAGCAGATATTCTCTCGGGGGGACCGTGGATCGCAATGAGCAGTTCTTC
.	TRBV6-5	TRBJ2-7	.	CASSGDTVPYEQYF	TGTGCCAGCAGCGGGGACACCGTACCCTACGAGCAGTACTTC
.	TRBV4-3	TRBJ1-3	.	CASSQWDGTNSGNTIYF	TGCGCCAGCAGCCAATGGGACGGGACTAACTCTGGAAACACCATATATTTT
.	TRBV9	TRBJ2-2	TRBD2	CASRLAANTGELFF	TGTGCCAGCAGACTAGCGGCGAACACCGGGGAGCTGTTTTTT
.	TRBV5-1	TRBJ1-1	.	CASSPTGSGAEAFF	TGCGCCAGCAGCCCAACAGGCTCCGGAGCTGAAGCTTTCTTT
.	TRBV18	TRBJ1-5	.	CASSPTGGGNQPQHF	TGTGCCAGCTCACCCACCGGAGGGGGCAATCAGCCCCAGCATTTT
.	TRBV6-6	TRBJ2-2	.	CASSPRRAEGTGELFF	TGTGCCAGCAGCCCTCGCCGGGCCGAGGGCACCGGGGAGCTGTTTTTT
.	TRBV10-3	TRBJ1-5	.	CAISGGDGSQPQHF	TGTGCCATCAGTGGAGGGGACGGTAGTCAGCCCCAGCATTTT
.	TRBV28	TRBJ1-2	.	CASSFGSYYGYTF	TGTGCCAGCAGTTTTGGGTCGTACTATGGCTACACCTTC
.	TRBV25-1	TRBJ2-5	TRBD1	CASSDPGQGSFQETQYF	TGTGCCAGCAGTGACCCCGGACAGGGAAGCTTCCAAGAGACCCAGTACTTC